A selection of T cell receptor beta chains follows, all from one sample in a study of cytomegalovirus exposure and HLA in healthy donors. This table comes from immunoSEQ multiplex PCR, and its TCRdb copy is limited to in-frame clones, with some not included. The sample consists of about 260,000 clones, 84% of them appearing once. Sequenced material: PBMCs. The receptors here all came from a woman between 35 and 50 years old in good health and CMV-seropositive. CDR3s include the opening cysteine and the closing phenylalanine or tryptophan. The D gene is left open where the match is weak. Clone sizes are given selectively: once, few, many, or a class where the clone is expanded.

V	D	length	size	J	CDR3	DNA
TRBV19	TRBD1	16	-	TRBJ1-2	CASSPLGQGANYGYTF	TGTGCCAGTAGTCCTCTAGGACAGGGAGCTAACTATGGCTACACCTTC
TRBV27	TRBD1	12	-	TRBJ2-7	CASSRQGYEQYF	TGTGCCAGCAGTAGACAGGGCTACGAGCAGTACTTC
TRBV7-2	TRBD1	15	-	TRBJ1-2	CASSATGTGWYGYTF	TGTGCCAGCAGCGCTACCGGGACAGGGTGGTATGGCTACACCTTC
TRBV6-1	-	12	-	TRBJ2-7	CASSVQYYEQYF	TGTGCCAGCAGTGTCCAATACTACGAGCAGTACTTC
TRBV7-9	-	14	-	TRBJ1-1	CSSSLVPEGAEAFF	TGTTCCAGCAGCTTAGTCCCTGAAGGGGCTGAAGCTTTCTTT
TRBV7-2	TRBD2	14	-	TRBJ2-7	CASRTGTSGLQQYF	TGTGCCAGCCGAACCGGGACTAGCGGACTACAGCAGTACTTC
TRBV6-5	-	12	-	TRBJ2-5	CASSPGQETQYF	TGTGCCAGCAGTCCGGGGCAAGAGACCCAGTACTTC
TRBV7-9	TRBD2	14	-	TRBJ2-7	CASRASGSSYEQYF	TGTGCCAGCAGGGCTAGCGGGTCCTCCTACGAGCAGTACTTC
TRBV7-8	-	15	-	TRBJ1-6	CASSLAEGGNSPLHF	TGTGCCAGCAGCTTAGCAGAGGGCGGGAATTCACCCCTCCACTTT
TRBV5-6	TRBD1	15	-	TRBJ1-5	CASSLRTGLGQPQHF	TGTGCCAGCAGCTTGAGGACAGGGTTAGGCCAGCCCCAGCATTTT
TRBV19	TRBD2	15	once	TRBJ2-1	CASSRGAGVEGEQFF	TGTGCCAGTAGTAGAGGCGCGGGGGTGGAAGGTGAGCAGTTCTTC
TRBV29-1	-	13	-	TRBJ1-1	CSVVSGMNTEAFF	TGCAGCGTTGTTTCGGGTATGAACACTGAAGCTTTCTTT
TRBV29-1	-	18	-	TRBJ2-1	CSVEDPAVTGSLYNEQFF	TGCAGCGTTGAAGATCCTGCGGTGACAGGTAGTTTGTACAATGAGCAGTTCTTC
TRBV5-4	TRBD2	16	once	TRBJ2-7	CASSKEGGREPPRQYF	TGTGCCAGCAGCAAAGAGGGCGGGAGGGAGCCGCCGAGGCAGTACTTC
TRBV9	TRBD2	16	-	TRBJ2-3	CASSVGSGSSTDTQYF	TGTGCCAGCAGCGTAGGTAGCGGGAGTTCTACAGATACGCAGTATTTT
TRBV9	TRBD2	18	-	TRBJ2-3	CASSVTAGGRLYTDTQYF	TGTGCCAGCAGCGTTACAGCGGGAGGGAGATTATACACAGATACGCAGTATTTT
TRBV13	-	15	-	TRBJ2-1	CASSRRVTSYNEQFF	TGTGCCAGCAGCCGGAGGGTTACCTCGTACAATGAGCAGTTCTTC
TRBV5-1	-	14	-	TRBJ2-3	CASREMASTDTQYF	TGCGCCAGCAGGGAGATGGCTAGCACAGATACGCAGTATTTT
TRBV5-1	TRBD2	13	few	TRBJ2-7	CASSREAVYEQYF	TGCGCCAGTTCTCGGGAGGCCGTCTACGAGCAGTACTTC
TRBV4-1	-	19	-	TRBJ1-1	CASSQDTWGGLRGNTEAFF	TGCGCCAGCAGCCAAGATACCTGGGGGGGATTACGGGGGAACACTGAAGCTTTCTTT
TRBV28	-	15	-	TRBJ1-3	CASSSTPGQGNTIYF	TGTGCCAGCAGTTCTACGCCGGGGCAGGGGAACACCATATATTTT
TRBV5-1	-	15	-	TRBJ2-7	CASSSGQALPYEQYF	TGCGCCAGCAGCTCGGGACAAGCCTTACCCTACGAGCAGTACTTC
TRBV19	TRBD1	15	-	TRBJ1-1	CASSVRGRMNTEAFF	TGTGCCAGTAGTGTCAGGGGGCGAATGAACACTGAAGCTTTCTTT
TRBV27	TRBD2	13	-	TRBJ2-1	CASRPGLVNEQFF	TGTGCCAGCAGGCCGGGACTAGTTAATGAGCAGTTCTTC
TRBV18	TRBD1	13	-	TRBJ2-7	CASLSGPGGEQYF	TGTGCCAGCTTATCGGGGCCAGGGGGCGAGCAGTACTTC
TRBV7-6	TRBD1	16	-	TRBJ2-2	CASSSSGQMITGELFF	TGTGCCAGCAGCTCCTCGGGACAGATGATCACCGGGGAGCTGTTTTTT
TRBV19	-	14	once	TRBJ2-7	CASSIAHRVYEQYF	TGTGCCAGTAGTATAGCGCACAGGGTTTACGAGCAGTACTTC
TRBV7-2	TRBD2	17	-	TRBJ2-7	CASSLPPGLAGPYEQYF	TGTGCCAGCAGCTTACCTCCGGGACTAGCGGGTCCCTACGAGCAGTACTTC